The sequence of this T cell receptor beta chain was determined in a study of human T cells and chemical hapten exposure. Overall study: DPC (0.01%) was patch tested on the upper back and read at 6 days.

TCRdb passed the RACE reads through MiXCR, listing each CDR3 protein once. The sample lists 85,000 to 100,000 distinct CDR3 sequences, roughly 27% occurring once. Time point noted: patch test 3, about 24 weeks after DPC sensitization. This sample's treatment: therapeutic diphenylcyclopropenone sensitization with weekly scalp DPC. The CDR3 has 12 amino acids. V lost 3 bases to trimming and J lost 7 bases, with 6 bases between them. The sample holds a few counts of this clonotype. Specimen: whole blood, collected in connection with sensitization to the hapten diphenylcyclopropenone (DPC). The origin of this receptor is a man in his forties or fifties with alopecia areata. Some clones in this sample may be carry-over from other donors' samples. V usage is TRBV12-3 or TRBV12-4 and J usage is TRBJ2-2; D gene uncertain. CDR3 loop: CASSFQVGELFF. In DNA form, the CDR3 reads TGTGCCAGCAGTTTCCAGGTCGGGGAGCTGTTTTTT.